The 24 T cell receptor beta chains reported below all come from one sample, sequenced in a study of blood T cell repertoires in COVID-19. Some clones are missing from TCRdb's copy, which holds only in-frame ones; the method was immunoSEQ multiplex PCR. This table has some 200,000 clones, 87% appearing once. Sequencing used peripheral blood. These receptors were obtained from a man aged 55 to 70 with active or convalescent COVID-19.

This chain uses TRBV12-3 or TRBV12-4 with TRBJ1-2, with D perhaps TRBD1 (6 bases). This CDR3 has 12 residues. V was cut by 8 bases and J by 2 bases, with 9 bases left in between. Here the CDR3 reads CASQGGNYGYTF. The CDR3 DNA reads as TGTGCCAGCCAAGGGGGAAACTATGGCTACACCTTC.

The chain is built from TRBV9 and TRBJ1-3, with a possible D match to TRBD1 (5 bases). Trimming cost V 0 bases and J 0 bases, with 10 bases left between them. Germline values: CDR1 SGDLS, CDR2 YYNGEE. There are 16 residues in the CDR3. CDR3: CASSVATGRSGNTIYF. The CDR3, as DNA: TGTGCCAGCAGCGTAGCTACAGGCCGCTCTGGAAACACCATATATTTT.

The V call is TRBV5-6, the J call TRBJ2-5; weak D call: TRBD1 (5 bases). V dropped 2 bases and J dropped 1 base, with 9 bases sitting between them. Per germline, CDR1 SGHDT and CDR2 YYEEEE. CDR3 length: 14 amino acids. The CDR3 region is CASSLARVQETQYF. CDR3 DNA: TGTGCCAGCAGCTTAGCCAGGGTCCAAGAGACCCAGTACTTC.

This rearrangement joins TRBV21-1 to TRBJ2-4; TRBD1, the D gene given by the table, was not confirmed from the DNA. TRBV21-1 is annotated as a pseudogene. This CDR3 spans 19 amino acids. CDR3 bases: TGTGCCAGCAGCATCCGGACAGGGGGCTCGTTTCTAGCCAAAAACATTCAGTACTTC. Translation gives CASSIRTGGSFLAKNIQYF.

The CDR3 region is CASSQGLAVNNEQFF. In nucleotides, the CDR3 is TGTGCCAGCAGTCAGGGACTAGCAGTCAACAATGAGCAGTTCTTC. The rearrangement joins TRBV6-5 to TRBJ2-1; 9 bases agree with TRBD2. This CDR3 comprises 15 residues. Germline V gene data show CDR1 as MNHEY and CDR2 as SVGAGI. Germline trimming cut 5 bases from V and 5 bases from J; bases unmatched to any gene: 7.

V and J are TRBV2 and TRBJ1-2; no reliable D call. The germline V gene encodes CDR1 SNHLY and CDR2 FYNNEI. V lost 2 bases and J lost 8, with 3 bases in between. The CDR3 is made up of 10 amino acids. The chain's CDR3 is CASSEIGYTF. In DNA, the CDR3 is TGTGCCAGCAGTGAAATAGGCTACACCTTC.

This clone was seen only once. The chain recombines TRBV5-1 with TRBJ2-7; 9 positions match TRBD1. Trimming at V came to 4 bases and at J to 1 base, leaving 9 bases not matched to a gene. This CDR3 spans 16 amino acids. Germline CDR1 is SGHRS and CDR2 is YFSETQ. The CDR3 sequence is CASSLKGQGLSYEQYF. CDR3 DNA: TGCGCCAGCAGCCTGAAGGGACAGGGTTTATCCTACGAGCAGTACTTC.

This sequence joins TRBV3-1 (or the pseudogene TRBV3-2) and TRBJ1-1, with a weak D call TRBD1 (5 bases). The CDR3 is 14 residues long. CDR1 is LGHDT and CDR2 is YNNKEL in the germline V gene (reference sequence). V shed 1 base and J shed 1 base, with 7 bases lying between them. The CDR3 here is CASSQVGANTEAFF. For the CDR3, the DNA is TGTGCCAGCAGCCAAGTTGGGGCGAACACTGAAGCTTTCTTT.

This sequence joins TRBV7-9 and TRBJ2-3; TRBD2 aligns across 13 bases. The V gene end was trimmed by 5 bases and the J gene end by 2 bases; junction bases not matched to a gene: 7. Germline V CDR1 and CDR2: SEHNR, FQNEAQ (reference sequence). This CDR3 spans 17 amino acids. The CDR3 sequence is CASSRGTSGDLTDTQYF. The CDR3 DNA reads as TGTGCCAGCAGCCGGGGGACTAGCGGGGACCTCACAGATACGCAGTATTTT.

The chain links TRBV27 to TRBJ2-5, with TRBD2 matching over 10 bases. Germline-derived CDR1 and CDR2 are MNHEY and SMNVEV (reference sequence). Germline trimming cut 2 bases from V and 5 bases from J; bases unmatched to any gene: 8. CDR3 length: 16 residues. The CDR3: CASSLGSGGAGETQYF. The DNA for the CDR3 is TGTGCCAGCAGTTTAGGAAGCGGGGGGGCCGGGGAGACCCAGTACTTC.

The gene calls are TRBV5-1 and TRBJ2-3; perhaps TRBD2 as D (6 bases). CDR1 is SGHRS and CDR2 is YFSETQ in the germline V gene. The length of the CDR3 is 14 residues. V lost 2 bases and J lost 3, with 10 bases in between. CDR3 in amino acids: CASSFPGATDTQYF. In DNA, the CDR3 is TGCGCCAGCAGCTTCCCGGGAGCAACAGATACGCAGTATTTT.

The V gene is TRBV2, the J gene TRBJ1-1, with D maybe TRBD1 (5 bases). The V end was cut by 7 bases, the J end by 0 bases, with 9 bases between. This CDR3 contains 13 residues. Germline lookup yields CDR1 SNHLY and CDR2 FYNNEI. This CDR3 is CASKGLLNTEAFF. The CDR3 nucleotides are TGTGCCAGCAAGGGGCTGCTGAACACTGAAGCTTTCTTT.

This clone was counted a single time. The chain carries TRBV18 and TRBJ2-7; D is possibly TRBD2 (5 bases). Trimming pared 2 bases from V and 5 bases from J, leaving 16 bases between. Germline CDR1 KGHSH, CDR2 LQKENI. The CDR3 covers 15 residues. This chain's CDR3 is CASSPWSGADHEQYF. The CDR3 coding sequence is TGTGCCAGCTCACCATGGTCCGGAGCGGACCACGAGCAGTACTTC.

The chain joins TRBV7-9 to TRBJ2-2; 9 bases match TRBD1. The CDR3 is 16 amino acids. Germline assignment: CDR1 SEHNR and CDR2 FQNEAQ (reference sequence). V dropped 4 bases and J dropped 1; count of bases not matched to a gene: 4. This CDR3 is CASSSDRGGNTGELFF. In DNA, the CDR3 is TGTGCCAGCAGCTCGGACAGGGGCGGGAACACCGGGGAGCTGTTTTTT.

The chain is built from TRBV6-2 or TRBV6-3 and TRBJ2-1, with TRBD2 matching 8 bases. The CDR3 extends over 16 amino acids. The V segment lost 2 bases and the J segment 2 bases; nucleotides outside the gene matches: 5. From germline, CDR1 is MNHEY and CDR2 SVGEGT. DNA of the CDR3: TGTGCCAGCAGTTACCGGGCGGGGGGCACCTACAATGAGCAGTTCTTC. Its translation: CASSYRAGGTYNEQFF.

This clone was seen a single time. This rearrangement joins TRBV2 to TRBJ1-1; TRBD1 might be the D (5 bases). In germline, CDR1 is SNHLY, CDR2 FYNNEI. V was clipped by 3 bases and J by 2 bases, with 7 bases between them. This CDR3 spans 13 amino acids. CDR3 sequence reads: CASSEGGNTEAFF. The CDR3 bases are TGTGCCAGCAGTGAGGGGGGAAACACTGAAGCTTTCTTT.

This rearrangement joins TRBV6-6 to TRBJ1-1; 8 bases agree with TRBD1. CDR1 MNHNY and CDR2 SVGAGI come from the germline V gene (reference sequence). This CDR3 has 11 amino acids. The V segment lost 6 bases and the J segment 6 bases; nucleotides outside the gene matches: 0. DNA of the CDR3: TGTGCCAGCAGACAGGGGGCTGAAGCTTTCTTT. Translation gives CASRQGAEAFF.

The table lists this clone with a count of one. The V gene is TRBV11-1, the J gene TRBJ2-7; D possibly corresponds to TRBD2 (6 bases). CDR1 is SGHAT, CDR2 FQDESV, per germline (reference sequence). The CDR3 loop spans 14 amino acids. V lost 3 bases and J 0 bases, leaving 9 bases between the germline ends. CDR3 DNA sequence: TGTGCCAGCAGCTTTGGCGGGGACTCCTACGAGCAGTACTTC. Its translation is CASSFGGDSYEQYF.

This clone was detected once. The rearrangement links TRBV5-1 to TRBJ1-1; possible D gene TRBD1, 6 bases. V was trimmed by 0 bases and J by 1 base, leaving 7 bases between them. CDR1 and CDR2 (germline): SGHRS, YFSETQ. The CDR3 has 14 residues. The CDR3 nucleotides read TGCGCCAGCAGCTTGGAGGGACAGAACACTGAAGCTTTCTTT. Translated: CASSLEGQNTEAFF.

V is TRBV5-1 and J is TRBJ2-1; TRBD2 is a possible D gene (5 bases). In germline, CDR1 is SGHRS, CDR2 YFSETQ. V lost 2 bases and J lost 5, with 11 bases in between. The CDR3 runs 14 residues. CDR3 DNA: TGCGCCAGCAGCTTCGGGATAGCAAACAATGAGCAGTTCTTC. Its translation is CASSFGIANNEQFF.

The genes are TRBV7-8 and TRBJ2-2, with a possible D match to TRBD2 (5 bases). This CDR3 has 15 amino acids. V shed 2 bases and J shed 2 bases, with 9 bases lying between them. CDR1 and CDR2 (germline): SGHVS, FQNEAQ. CDR3 amino acids: CASSLRGSNTGELFF. As DNA, the CDR3 is TGTGCCAGCAGCTTACGAGGGTCAAACACCGGGGAGCTGTTTTTT.

This clone was seen only once. The chain has TRBV6-5 and TRBJ1-1; a possible D gene is TRBD1 (5 bases). Germline assignment: CDR1 MNHEY and CDR2 SVGAGI. V lost 7 bases, J lost 3 bases, and 12 bases lay in between. The CDR3 totals 13 residues. CDR3 sequence: CASTGGLDTEAFF. The CDR3 nucleotides are TGTGCCAGCACGGGGGGATTGGACACTGAAGCTTTCTTT.

V and J are TRBV3-1 (or the pseudogene TRBV3-2) and TRBJ2-5; D not certain. Trimming cost V 4 bases and J 5 bases, with 11 bases left between them. The CDR3 contains 13 residues. CDR1 is LGHDT, CDR2 YNNKEL, per germline (reference sequence). CDR3 nucleotides: TGTGCCAGCAGCCCCTCCCCCAGGGAGACCCAGTACTTC. It translates to CASSPSPRETQYF.

This CDR3 reads CSATGGGELFF. The CDR3 DNA sequence: TGCAGTGCCACCGGGGGCGGGGAGCTGTTTTTT. V usage is TRBV20-1 and J usage is TRBJ2-2; D is perhaps TRBD2 (6 bases). This CDR3 has 11 amino acids. Germline V gives CDR1 DFQATT, CDR2 SNEGSKA (reference sequence). With 6 bases removed from V and 7 bases from J, the gap between germline ends came to 9 bases.